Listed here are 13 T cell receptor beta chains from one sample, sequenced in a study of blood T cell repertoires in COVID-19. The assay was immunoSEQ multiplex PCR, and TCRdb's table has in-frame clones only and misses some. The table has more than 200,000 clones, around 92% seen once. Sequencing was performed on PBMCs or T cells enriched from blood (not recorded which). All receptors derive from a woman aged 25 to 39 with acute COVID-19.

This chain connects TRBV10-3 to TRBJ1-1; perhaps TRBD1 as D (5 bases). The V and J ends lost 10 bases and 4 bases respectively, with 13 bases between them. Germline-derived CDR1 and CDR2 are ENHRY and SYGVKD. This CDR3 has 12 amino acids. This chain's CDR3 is CATAGVGTEAFF. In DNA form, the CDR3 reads TGTGCCACAGCGGGGGTAGGCACTGAAGCTTTCTTT.

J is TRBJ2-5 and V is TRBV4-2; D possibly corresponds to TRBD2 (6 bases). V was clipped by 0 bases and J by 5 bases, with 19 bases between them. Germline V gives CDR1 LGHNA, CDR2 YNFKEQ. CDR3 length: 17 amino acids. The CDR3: CASSQDPSSGGGETQYF. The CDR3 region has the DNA TGTGCCAGCAGCCAAGACCCCTCCTCCGGGGGTGGGGAGACCCAGTACTTC.

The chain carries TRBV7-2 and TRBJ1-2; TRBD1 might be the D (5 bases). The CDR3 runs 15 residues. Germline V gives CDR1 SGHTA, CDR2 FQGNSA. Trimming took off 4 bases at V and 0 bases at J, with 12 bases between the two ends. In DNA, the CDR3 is TGTGCCAGCAGCTATAGCGGGGGAGCTAACTATGGCTACACCTTC. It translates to CASSYSGGANYGYTF.

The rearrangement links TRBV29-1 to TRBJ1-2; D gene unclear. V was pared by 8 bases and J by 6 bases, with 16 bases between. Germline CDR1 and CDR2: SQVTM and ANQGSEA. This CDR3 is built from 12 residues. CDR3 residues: CSPATREDGYTF. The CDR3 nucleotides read TGCAGCCCAGCGACACGGGAAGATGGCTACACCTTC.

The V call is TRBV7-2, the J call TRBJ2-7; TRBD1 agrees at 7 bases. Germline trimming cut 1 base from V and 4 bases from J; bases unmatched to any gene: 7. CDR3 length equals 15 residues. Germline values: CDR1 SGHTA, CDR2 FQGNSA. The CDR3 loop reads CASSLVGTAFYEQYF. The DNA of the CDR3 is TGTGCCAGCAGCTTAGTCGGGACAGCTTTTTACGAGCAGTACTTC.

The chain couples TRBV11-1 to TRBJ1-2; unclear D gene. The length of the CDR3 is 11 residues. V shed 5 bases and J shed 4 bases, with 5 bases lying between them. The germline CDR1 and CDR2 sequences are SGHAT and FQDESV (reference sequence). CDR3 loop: CASSELYGYTF. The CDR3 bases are TGTGCCAGCAGCGAACTCTATGGCTACACCTTC. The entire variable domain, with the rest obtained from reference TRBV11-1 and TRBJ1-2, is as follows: EAEVAQSPRYKITEKSQAVAFWCDPISGHATLYWYRQILGQGPELLVQFQDESVVDDSQLPKDRFSAERLKGVDSTLKIQPAELGDSAMYLCASSELYGYTFGSGTRLTVV.

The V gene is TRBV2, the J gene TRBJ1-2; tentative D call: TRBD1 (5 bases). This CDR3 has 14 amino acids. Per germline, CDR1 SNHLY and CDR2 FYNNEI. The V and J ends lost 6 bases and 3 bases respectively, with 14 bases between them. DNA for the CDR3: TGTGCCAGCAGAACGGGGGGATCCTACTATGGCTACACCTTC. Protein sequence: CASRTGGSYYGYTF.

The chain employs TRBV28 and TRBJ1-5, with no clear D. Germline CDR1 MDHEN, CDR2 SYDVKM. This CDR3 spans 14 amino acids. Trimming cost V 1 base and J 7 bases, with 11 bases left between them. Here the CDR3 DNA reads TGTGCCAGCAGTTTATTCGGACTTACCCAGCCCCAGCATTTT. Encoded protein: CASSLFGLTQPQHF.

The CDR3: CASSFEYRDYGYTF. Written as DNA, the CDR3 is TGTGCCAGCAGCTTTGAGTACAGGGACTATGGCTACACCTTC. V is TRBV5-6 and J is TRBJ1-2; tentatively, D is TRBD1 (6 bases). Trimming cost V 2 bases and J 3 bases, with 11 bases left between them. This CDR3 region has 14 residues. Looked up from germline, CDR1 is SGHDT and CDR2 is YYEEEE.

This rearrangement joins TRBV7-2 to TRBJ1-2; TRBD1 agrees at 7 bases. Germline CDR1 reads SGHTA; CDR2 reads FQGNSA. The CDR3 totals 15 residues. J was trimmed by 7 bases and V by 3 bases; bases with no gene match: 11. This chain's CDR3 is CASSFAGQGVGGYTF. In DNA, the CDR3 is TGTGCCAGCAGCTTTGCGGGGCAGGGGGTTGGTGGCTACACCTTC. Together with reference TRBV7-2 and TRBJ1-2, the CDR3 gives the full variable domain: GAGVSQSPSNKVTEKGKDVELRCDPISGHTALYWYRQSLGQGLEFLIYFQGNSAPDKSGLPSDRFSAERTGGSVSTLTIQRTQQEDSAVYLCASSFAGQGVGGYTFGSGTRLTVV.

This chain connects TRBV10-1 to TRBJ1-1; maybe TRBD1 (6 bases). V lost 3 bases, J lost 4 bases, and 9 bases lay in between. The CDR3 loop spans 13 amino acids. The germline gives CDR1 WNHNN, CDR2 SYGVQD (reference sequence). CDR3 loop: CASSEGGSTEAFF. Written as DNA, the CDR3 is TGCGCCAGCAGTGAAGGGGGTTCCACTGAAGCTTTCTTT.

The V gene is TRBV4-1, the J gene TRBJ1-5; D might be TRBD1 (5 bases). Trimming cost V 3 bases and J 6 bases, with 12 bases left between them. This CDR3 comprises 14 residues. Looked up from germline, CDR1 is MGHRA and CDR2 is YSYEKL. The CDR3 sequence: CASSHHLRGQPQHF. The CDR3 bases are TGCGCCAGCAGCCACCACTTAAGGGGTCAGCCCCAGCATTTT.

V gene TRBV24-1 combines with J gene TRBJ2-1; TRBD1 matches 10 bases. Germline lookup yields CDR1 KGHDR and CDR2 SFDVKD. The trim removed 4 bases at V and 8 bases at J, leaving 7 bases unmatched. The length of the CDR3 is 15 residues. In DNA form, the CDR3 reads TGTGCCACCAGTGACGGACAGGGGGTTTCCTATGAGCAGTTCTTC. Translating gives CATSDGQGVSYEQFF.